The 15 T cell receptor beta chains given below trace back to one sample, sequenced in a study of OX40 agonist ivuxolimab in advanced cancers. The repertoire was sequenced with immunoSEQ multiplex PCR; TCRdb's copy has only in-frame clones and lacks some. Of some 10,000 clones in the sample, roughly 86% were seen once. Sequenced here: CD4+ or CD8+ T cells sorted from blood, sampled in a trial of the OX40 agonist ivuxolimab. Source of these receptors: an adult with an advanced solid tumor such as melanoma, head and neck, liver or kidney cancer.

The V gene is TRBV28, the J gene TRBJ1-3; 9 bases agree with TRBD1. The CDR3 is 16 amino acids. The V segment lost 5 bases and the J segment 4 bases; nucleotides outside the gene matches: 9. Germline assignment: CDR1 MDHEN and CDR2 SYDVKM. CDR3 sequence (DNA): TGTGCCAGCAGTCTCGCCGGGACAGGGTCCGGAAACACCATATATTTT. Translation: CASSLAGTGSGNTIYF.

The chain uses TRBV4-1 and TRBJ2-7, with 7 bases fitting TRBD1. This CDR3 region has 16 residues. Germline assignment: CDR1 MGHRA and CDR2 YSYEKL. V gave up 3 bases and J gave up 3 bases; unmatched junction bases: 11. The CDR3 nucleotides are TGCGCCAGCAGCCACCGACAGGGAGTAGACTACTACGAGCAGTACTTC. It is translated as CASSHRQGVDYYEQYF.

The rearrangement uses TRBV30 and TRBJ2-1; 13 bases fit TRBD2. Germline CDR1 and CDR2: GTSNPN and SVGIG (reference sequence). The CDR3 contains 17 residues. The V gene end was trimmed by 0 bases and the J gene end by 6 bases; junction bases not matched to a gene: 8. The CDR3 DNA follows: TGTGCCTGGAGTGTAGAACTAGCGGGAGGGGTCTTCAATGAGCAGTTCTTC. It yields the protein CAWSVELAGGVFNEQFF.

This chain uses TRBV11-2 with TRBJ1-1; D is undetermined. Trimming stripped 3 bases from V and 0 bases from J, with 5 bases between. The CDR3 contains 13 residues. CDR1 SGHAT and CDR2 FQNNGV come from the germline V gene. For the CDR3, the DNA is TGTGCCAGCAGCTTCGGACTGAACACTGAAGCTTTCTTT. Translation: CASSFGLNTEAFF.

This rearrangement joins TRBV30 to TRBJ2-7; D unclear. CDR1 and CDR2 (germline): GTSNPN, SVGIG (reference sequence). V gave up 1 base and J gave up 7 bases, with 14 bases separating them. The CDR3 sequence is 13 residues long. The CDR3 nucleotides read TGTGCCTGGAGTGGCGGTCATCGTGGGGAGCAGTACTTC. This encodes CAWSGGHRGEQYF.

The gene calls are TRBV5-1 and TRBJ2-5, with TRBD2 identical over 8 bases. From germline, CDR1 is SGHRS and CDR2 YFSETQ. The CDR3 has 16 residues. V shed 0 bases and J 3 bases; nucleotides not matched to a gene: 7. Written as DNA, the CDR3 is TGCGCCAGCAGCTTGGCCGGACTAGCTGGGGAAGAGACCCAGTACTTC. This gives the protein CASSLAGLAGEETQYF.

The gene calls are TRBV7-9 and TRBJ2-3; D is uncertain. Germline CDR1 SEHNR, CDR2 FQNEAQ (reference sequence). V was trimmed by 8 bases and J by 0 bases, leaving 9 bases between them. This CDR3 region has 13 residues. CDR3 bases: TGTGCCAGCGGGGTCCGAAGCACAGATACGCAGTATTTT. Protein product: CASGVRSTDTQYF. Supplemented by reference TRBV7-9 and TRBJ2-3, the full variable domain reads DTGVSQNPRHKITKRGQNVTFRCDPISEHNRLYWYRQTLGQGPEFLTYFQNEAQLEKSRLLSDRFSAERPKGSFSTLEIQRTEQGDSAMYLCASGVRSTDTQYFGPGTRLTVL.

This chain's CDR3 is CASQQQRVSDQPQHF. In DNA form, the CDR3 reads TGTGCCAGCCAACAGCAGAGGGTTTCGGATCAGCCCCAGCATTTT. The V gene is TRBV2, the J gene TRBJ1-5; D remains unclear. CDR3 length: 15 residues. V was clipped by 8 bases and J by 5 bases, with 19 bases between them. Germline CDR1 and CDR2: SNHLY and FYNNEI.

The CDR3 loop reads CASTGRRANTGELFF. The DNA of the CDR3 is TGTGCCAGCACAGGACGGCGGGCGAACACCGGGGAGCTGTTTTTT. V and J are TRBV28 and TRBJ2-2, with D maybe TRBD2 (5 bases). The V gene's germline CDR1 is MDHEN and CDR2 SYDVKM. The CDR3 loop spans 15 amino acids. V was clipped by 7 bases and J by 0 bases, with 12 bases between them.

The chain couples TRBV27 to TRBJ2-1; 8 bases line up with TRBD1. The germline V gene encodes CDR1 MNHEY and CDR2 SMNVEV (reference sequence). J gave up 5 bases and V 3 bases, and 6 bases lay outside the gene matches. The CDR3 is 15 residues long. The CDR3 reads CASSFLGQENNEQFF. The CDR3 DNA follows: TGTGCCAGCAGTTTTTTGGGACAGGAGAACAATGAGCAGTTCTTC.

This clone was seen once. The CDR3 region is CASTEGAGVLDEQFF. DNA of the CDR3: TGTGCCAGCACCGAGGGAGCGGGGGTACTCGATGAGCAGTTCTTC. The chain has TRBV7-9 and TRBJ2-1; TRBD2 agrees at 8 bases. V dropped 7 bases and J dropped 8; count of bases not matched to a gene: 13. This CDR3 contains 15 residues. CDR1 SEHNR and CDR2 FQNEAQ come from the germline V gene (reference sequence). Full variable domain (rest looked up from reference TRBV7-9 and TRBJ2-1): DTGVSQNPRHKITKRGQNVTFRCDPISEHNRLYWYRQTLGQGPEFLTYFQNEAQLEKSRLLSDRFSAERPKGSFSTLEIQRTEQGDSAMYLCASTEGAGVLDEQFFGPGTRLTVL.

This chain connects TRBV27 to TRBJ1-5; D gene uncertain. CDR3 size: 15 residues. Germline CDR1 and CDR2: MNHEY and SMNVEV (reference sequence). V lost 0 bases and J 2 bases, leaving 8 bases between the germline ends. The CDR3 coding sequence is TGTGCCAGCAGTTTATCGGAGGGTGGCAATCAGCCCCAGCATTTT. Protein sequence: CASSLSEGGNQPQHF.

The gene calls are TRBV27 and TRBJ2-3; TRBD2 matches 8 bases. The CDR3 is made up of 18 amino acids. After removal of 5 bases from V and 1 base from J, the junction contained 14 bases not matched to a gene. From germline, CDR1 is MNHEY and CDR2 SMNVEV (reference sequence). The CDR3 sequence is CASSRLASGSLGTDTQYF. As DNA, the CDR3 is TGTGCCAGCAGTAGACTAGCGTCGGGGAGTTTGGGCACAGATACGCAGTATTTT.

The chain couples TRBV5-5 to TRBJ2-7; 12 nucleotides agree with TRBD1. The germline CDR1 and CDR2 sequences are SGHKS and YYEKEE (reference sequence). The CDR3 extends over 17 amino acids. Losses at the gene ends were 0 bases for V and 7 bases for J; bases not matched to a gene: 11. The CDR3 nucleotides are TGTGCCAGCAGCTTGGTTTGGGTGGGACAGGGGGCGAGTGAGCAGTACTTC. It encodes CASSLVWVGQGASEQYF.

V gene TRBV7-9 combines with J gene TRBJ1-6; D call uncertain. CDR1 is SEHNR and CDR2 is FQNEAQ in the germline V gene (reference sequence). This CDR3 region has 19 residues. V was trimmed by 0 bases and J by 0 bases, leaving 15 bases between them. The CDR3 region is CASSLAGVGRSSYNSPLHF. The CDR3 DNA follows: TGTGCCAGCAGCTTAGCTGGGGTAGGCAGGAGCTCCTATAATTCACCCCTCCACTTT.